The 25 T cell receptor beta chains listed next were all sequenced from one sample in a study of identical twins. MiXCR, run by TCRdb on the 5' RACE reads, gives a single entry per CDR3 protein. The table includes under 300,000 distinct CDR3 sequences, about 14% detected once. What was sequenced was memory (CD45RO+) T cells sorted from blood. The source of these receptors is a woman between 18 and 30 years old in good health.

This clonotype was recorded at least ten times. The chain couples TRBV9 to TRBJ2-5; D remains unclear. Per germline, CDR1 SGDLS and CDR2 YYNGEE. The CDR3 has 15 amino acids. With 0 bases removed from V and 5 bases from J, the gap between germline ends came to 14 bases. This chain's CDR3 is CASSVGGSPAETQYF. The CDR3 coding sequence is TGTGCCAGCAGCGTAGGTGGCTCCCCGGCGGAGACCCAGTACTTC.

The chain uses TRBV25-1 and TRBJ1-2, with 9 bases identical to TRBD1. Germline CDR1 and CDR2: MGHDK and SYGVNS. The J segment lost 2 bases and the V segment lost 0 bases, leaving 10 bases of the junction unmatched. This CDR3 contains 18 residues. The CDR3 bases are TGTGCCAGCAGTGAATATATTGGTTTTGGACAGGGGAACTATGGCTACACCTTC. Amino acids: CASSEYIGFGQGNYGYTF.

This clonotype was seen many times. The chain carries TRBV13 and TRBJ2-4, with 7 bases matching TRBD2. Germline CDR1 reads PRHDT; CDR2 reads FYEKMQ (reference sequence). CDR3 size: 14 residues. V trimming: 6 bases; J trimming: 6 bases; junction bases outside the gene matches: 8. CDR3 residues: CASRVGGSGNIQYF. The CDR3 DNA is TGTGCCAGCAGGGTGGGGGGGAGCGGAAACATTCAGTACTTC.

This clonotype was observed a few times. This sequence joins TRBV10-3 and TRBJ2-7; no firm D call. The germline V and J ends were trimmed by 7 bases and 9 bases, with 19 bases remaining between them. This CDR3 region has 13 residues. Germline assignment: CDR1 ENHRY and CDR2 SYGVKD. This chain's CDR3 is CAITVDPRQGQYF. The CDR3 DNA follows: TGTGCCATCACCGTCGACCCGAGGCAAGGGCAGTACTTC.

The CDR3 region is CASSLGRDYGYTF. CDR3 DNA: TGTGCCAGCAGCCTCGGACGGGACTATGGCTACACCTTC. The chain combines TRBV5-8 with TRBJ1-2; no reliable D call. CDR3 size: 13 residues. Per germline, CDR1 SGHTS and CDR2 YDEGEE. Deletions cut 4 bases from V and 3 bases from J, with 10 bases between.

This clonotype has a single count. This sequence joins TRBV6-5 and TRBJ1-2, with D possibly being TRBD1 (6 bases). Germline CDR1 reads MNHEY; CDR2 reads SVGAGI. This CDR3 comprises 16 residues. V was trimmed by 1 base and J by 8 bases, leaving 20 bases between them. The CDR3 DNA reads as TGTGCCAGCAGTTACTTCTTGGGGCAGGGGAATGGGGGCTACACCTTC. Protein sequence: CASSYFLGQGNGGYTF.

There are a few counts of this clonotype. The chain has TRBV27 and TRBJ1-2; D is undetermined. V was shortened by 2 bases and J by 6 bases, with 19 bases between the two germline ends. Germline V gives CDR1 MNHEY, CDR2 SMNVEV (reference sequence). This CDR3 contains 16 residues. The CDR3 protein is CASSLQARRHLDGYTF. CDR3 DNA: TGTGCCAGCAGTTTACAAGCGCGCCGGCATCTCGATGGCTACACCTTC.

The chain recombines TRBV7-2 with TRBJ2-7; D is possibly TRBD2 (5 bases). The CDR3 contains 13 residues. The V gene's germline CDR1 is SGHTA and CDR2 FQGNSA. With 1 base removed from V and 5 bases from J, the gap between germline ends came to 9 bases. CDR3 nucleotides: TGTGCCAGCAGCTTAGGGCTCGGGGACGAGCAGTACTTC. Protein sequence: CASSLGLGDEQYF.

This clonotype occurred a few times. The chain combines TRBV9 with TRBJ1-1, with a tentative D call TRBD1 (5 bases). V was trimmed by 5 bases and J by 6 bases, leaving 20 bases between them. Germline CDR1 reads SGDLS; CDR2 reads YYNGEE. The CDR3 covers 15 residues. The CDR3, as DNA: TGTGCCAGCAGTGCAGGTACAGGAGCGACCGCTGAAGCTTTCTTT. Translated, it gives CASSAGTGATAEAFF. The full variable domain, its missing parts supplied by reference TRBV9 and TRBJ1-1, is DSGVTQTPKHLITATGQRVTLRCSPRSGDLSVYWYQQSLDQGLQFLIQYYNGEERAKGNILERFSAQQFPDLHSELNLSSLELGDSALYFCASSAGTGATAEAFFGQGTRLTVV.

The table lists this clonotype with a few counts. The chain carries TRBV29-1 and TRBJ1-1; TRBD1 matches at 11 bases. Trimming cost V 2 bases and J 10 bases; bases outside gene matches: 18. Germline loops: CDR1 SQVTM, CDR2 ANQGSEA. The CDR3 covers 17 residues. This chain's CDR3 is CSVEPPLLDRGRKGAFF. The CDR3 region has the DNA TGCAGCGTTGAACCTCCTCTACTGGACAGGGGGCGGAAGGGAGCTTTCTTT.

This clonotype was seen once. The CDR3, as DNA: TGCAGTGCTAGAGATCGGGCTAGCGGGAGAACCTACAATGAGCAGTTCTTC. Its translation is CSARDRASGRTYNEQFF. The V and J genes are TRBV20-1 and TRBJ2-1; 10 bases match TRBD2. Per germline, CDR1 DFQATT and CDR2 SNEGSKA (reference sequence). There are 17 residues in the CDR3. Trimming took 0 bases from V and 2 from J; bases not matched to a gene: 7.

This clonotype was observed a handful of times. V and J are TRBV3-1 and TRBJ1-5, with D possibly TRBD1 on 5 matching bases. The CDR3 is 14 residues long. The V gene lost 0 bases and the J gene lost 6 bases, with 9 bases spanning the gap. The V gene's germline CDR1 is LGHDT and CDR2 YNNKEL (reference sequence). This chain's CDR3 is CASSQDWGGQPQHF. Here the CDR3 DNA reads TGTGCCAGCAGCCAAGATTGGGGGGGTCAGCCCCAGCATTTT.

This clonotype has at least ten counts. In nucleotides, the CDR3 is TGCAGTGCTAGGGTTTCTAGCTCCTACGAGCAGTACTTC. This translates into CSARVSSSYEQYF. The chain recombines TRBV20-1 with TRBJ2-7; D unclear. V lost 3 bases and J lost 0, with 9 bases in between. Germline V lookup: CDR1 DFQATT, CDR2 SNEGSKA (reference sequence). The CDR3 runs to 13 residues.

This chain joins TRBV20-1 and TRBJ2-7; 8 bases agree with TRBD2. Germline CDR1 is DFQATT and CDR2 is SNEGSKA (reference sequence). V lost 0 bases to trimming and J lost 7 bases; unmatched junction nucleotides: 8. The CDR3 contains 14 residues. CDR3 nucleotide sequence: TGCAGTGCTAGAGAAGACGGGAGGGCCTTAGAGCAGTACTTC. Its translation is CSAREDGRALEQYF.

This clonotype was seen a handful of times. The gene calls are TRBV5-1 and TRBJ2-3; 7 positions agree with TRBD1. V gave up 4 bases and J gave up 7 bases; unmatched junction bases: 24. Germline assignment: CDR1 SGHRS and CDR2 YFSETQ. The length of the CDR3 is 19 residues. DNA of the CDR3: TGCGCCAGCAGCCTTGTTCCGGGACAGACTCAAATTTCAATAAATACGCAGTATTTT. As protein: CASSLVPGQTQISINTQYF. The full variable domain, its missing parts supplied by reference TRBV5-1 and TRBJ2-3, is KAGVTQTPRYLIKTRGQQVTLSCSPISGHRSVSWYQQTPGQGLQFLFEYFSETQRNKGNFPGRFSGRQFSNSRSEMNVSTLELGDSALYLCASSLVPGQTQISINTQYFGPGTRLTVL.

This clonotype was picked up a small number of times. This chain links TRBV11-3 with TRBJ2-1; D might be TRBD1 (6 bases). This CDR3 comprises 12 residues. Per germline, CDR1 SGHNT and CDR2 YENEEA. Trimming pared 4 bases from V and 9 bases from J, leaving 10 bases between. DNA of the CDR3: TGTGCCAGCAGCTCGACAGGTTTTGAGCAGTTCTTC. It specifies CASSSTGFEQFF.

V usage is TRBV29-1 and J usage is TRBJ1-1; 8 bases are a match to TRBD1. The CDR3 totals 11 residues. Looked up from germline, CDR1 is SQVTM and CDR2 is ANQGSEA. V trimming: 7 bases; J trimming: 10 bases; junction bases outside the gene matches: 8. The CDR3: CSASQGAGAFF. CDR3 DNA sequence: TGCAGCGCTTCTCAGGGGGCAGGAGCTTTCTTT.

This chain connects TRBV20-1 to TRBJ2-7; 9 nucleotides line up with TRBD2. CDR1 and CDR2 from the germline V gene are DFQATT and SNEGSKA (reference sequence). This CDR3 has 15 residues. Germline trimming cut 0 bases from V and 2 bases from J; bases unmatched to any gene: 5. The CDR3 loop is CSARDGSSGAYEQYF. The CDR3 bases are TGCAGTGCTAGAGACGGGTCTAGCGGGGCCTACGAGCAGTACTTC.

This clonotype was observed a handful of times. The V gene is TRBV7-9, the J gene TRBJ1-1; TRBD1 matches at 9 bases. Germline V gene lookup returns CDR1 SEHNR and CDR2 FQNEAQ (reference sequence). Germline trimming cut 3 bases from V and 12 bases from J; bases unmatched to any gene: 8. This CDR3 has 13 amino acids. Here the CDR3 reads CASSLIGQGSTFF. CDR3 DNA: TGTGCCAGCAGCTTGATCGGACAGGGGTCTACTTTCTTT.

This clonotype was found a few times. V is TRBV20-1 and J is TRBJ2-1; no reliable D call. CDR1 is DFQATT and CDR2 is SNEGSKA in the germline V gene (reference sequence). V lost 3 bases, J lost 3 bases, and 3 bases lay in between. This CDR3 has 11 amino acids. The CDR3 DNA is TGCAGTGCTAGTGACTACAATGAGCAGTTCTTC. Translating gives CSASDYNEQFF.

This clonotype was recorded at least ten times. V usage is TRBV29-1 and J usage is TRBJ2-7; tentative D call: TRBD2 (5 bases). The CDR3 totals 13 residues. Germline CDR1 is SQVTM and CDR2 is ANQGSEA. Trimming stripped 6 bases from V and 4 bases from J, with 16 bases between. CDR3 residues: CSVDPGRGYEQYF. As DNA, the CDR3 is TGCAGCGTGGACCCGGGTCGGGGATACGAGCAGTACTTC.

This clonotype was counted only a few times. This chain connects TRBV6-2 or TRBV6-3 to TRBJ2-3, with 11 bases fitting TRBD2. There are 17 residues in the CDR3. V dropped 2 bases and J dropped 4; count of bases not matched to a gene: 8. Germline V gives CDR1 MNHEY, CDR2 SVGEGT. CDR3 protein: CASSYPPIAGGADTQYF. The DNA for the CDR3 is TGTGCCAGCAGTTACCCCCCTATAGCGGGGGGGGCAGATACGCAGTATTTT.

This sequence joins TRBV20-1 and TRBJ1-1, with a possible D match to TRBD1 (5 bases). Germline V lookup: CDR1 DFQATT, CDR2 SNEGSKA (reference sequence). V lost 2 bases to trimming and J lost 1 base, with 11 bases between them. The length of the CDR3 is 14 residues. The CDR3 loop reads CSARPDTTNTEAFF. The CDR3 nucleotides read TGCAGTGCTAGACCGGACACTACGAACACTGAAGCTTTCTTT.

The V gene is TRBV5-1, the J gene TRBJ2-5, with TRBD2 identical over 15 bases. The CDR3 has 16 amino acids. V shed 3 bases, J shed 7 bases, and the junction held 7 bases outside the gene matches. CDR1 and CDR2 (germline): SGHRS, YFSETQ. CDR3 sequence: CASSSWTSGGVATQYF. Here the CDR3 DNA reads TGCGCCAGCAGCTCTTGGACTAGCGGGGGGGTGGCGACCCAGTACTTC. Variable domain in full (rest from reference TRBV5-1 and TRBJ2-5): KAGVTQTPRYLIKTRGQQVTLSCSPISGHRSVSWYQQTPGQGLQFLFEYFSETQRNKGNFPGRFSGRQFSNSRSEMNVSTLELGDSALYLCASSSWTSGGVATQYFGPGTRLLVL.

The chain has TRBV9 and TRBJ2-3; no firm D call. The CDR3 contains 17 residues. CDR1 is SGDLS, CDR2 YYNGEE, per germline. V gave up 0 bases and J gave up 1 base, with 15 bases separating them. The CDR3: CASSVGVSATGTDTQYF. The CDR3 DNA sequence: TGTGCCAGCAGCGTAGGTGTTAGTGCGACGGGCACAGATACGCAGTATTTT. Drawing the rest from reference TRBV9 and TRBJ2-3, the complete variable domain is DSGVTQTPKHLITATGQRVTLRCSPRSGDLSVYWYQQSLDQGLQFLIQYYNGEERAKGNILERFSAQQFPDLHSELNLSSLELGDSALYFCASSVGVSATGTDTQYFGPGTRLTVL.